This record covers a single T cell receptor (beta chain). The data were produced by immunoSEQ multiplex PCR, yet TCRdb's version contains in-frame clones alone and is incomplete. This sample's clone table lists 25,000 to 35,000 clones. This sample was taken from a study of Tregs in tolerant kidney transplant recipients. The sample consisted of CD8+ T cells from blood, taken before the transplant. The TCR sequence derives from a human donor who received a combined kidney and bone marrow transplant.

The CDR3 loop reads CASSQDREVDEQYF. CDR3 DNA, as far as it was read: TGTGCCAGCAGCCAGGACAGGGAGGTCGACGAG. The chain carries TRBV5-6 and TRBJ2-7; 8 positions agree with TRBD1. The read ends 3 residues shy of where the CDR3 ends; the end is completed using the germline J gene. The CDR3 has 14 residues. V was pared by 4 bases and J by 5 bases, with 8 bases of the junction left unmatched. The germline V gene encodes CDR1 SGHDT and CDR2 YYEEEE.